A selection of T cell receptor beta chains follows, all from one sample in a study of cytomegalovirus exposure and HLA in healthy donors. Data came from immunoSEQ multiplex PCR; TCRdb stores just in-frame clones and leaves some out. The top ten clones hold 1.3% of a sample with roughly 150,000 clones, about 80% of them seen once. Sequences were obtained from PBMCs. The receptors originated from a young man in good health and CMV-seronegative. CDR3s include the opening cysteine and the closing phenylalanine or tryptophan. Each record gives: CDR3 length, V gene, J gene, D gene, clone size, CDR3 protein, CDR3 DNA. D genes are given only for firm matches. Clone size is stated in some rows and not others, as once, few, many or a class when expanded.

length: 14
V: TRBV5-8
J: TRBJ1-5
D: TRBD1
size: NA
CDR3: CASSLGQGAQPQHF
DNA: TGTGCCAGCAGCTTGGGGCAGGGGGCTCAGCCCCAGCATTTT

length: 16
V: TRBV9
J: TRBJ1-1
D: NA
size: few
CDR3: CASNGKEGAEGTEAFF
DNA: TGTGCCAGCAACGGTAAGGAAGGGGCGGAAGGCACTGAAGCTTTCTTT

length: 15
V: TRBV6-1
J: TRBJ1-5
D: NA
size: NA
CDR3: CASSEWAGANQPQHF
DNA: TGTGCCAGCAGTGAATGGGCAGGGGCGAATCAGCCCCAGCATTTT

length: 14
V: TRBV5-4
J: TRBJ2-7
D: NA
size: few
CDR3: CASSLGITSYEQYF
DNA: TGTGCCAGCAGCTTGGGGATTACTAGCTACGAGCAGTACTTC

length: 13
V: TRBV30
J: TRBJ2-3
D: NA
size: NA
CDR3: CAWTVVSTDTQYF
DNA: TGTGCCTGGACCGTGGTCAGTACAGATACGCAGTATTTT

length: 17
V: TRBV2
J: TRBJ2-5
D: TRBD1
size: NA
CDR3: CASSEMLQGARRETQYF
DNA: TGTGCCAGCAGTGAAATGTTGCAGGGGGCGCGTCGTGAGACCCAGTACTTC

length: 15
V: TRBV30
J: TRBJ2-2
D: TRBD2
size: NA
CDR3: CAWSSSGEGTGELFF
DNA: TGTGCCTGGAGTTCTAGCGGGGAGGGGACCGGGGAGCTGTTTTTT

length: 14
V: TRBV7-9
J: TRBJ2-5
D: TRBD2
size: NA
CDR3: CASSRDARGEAQYF
DNA: TGTGCCAGCAGTAGGGACGCGCGGGGGGAGGCCCAGTACTTC

length: 15
V: TRBV7-6
J: TRBJ2-5
D: TRBD2
size: NA
CDR3: CASSSQSGGLETQYF
DNA: TGTGCCAGCAGCTCTCAAAGCGGGGGGCTCGAGACCCAGTACTTC

length: 14
V: TRBV7-9
J: TRBJ1-1
D: TRBD1
size: few
CDR3: CSSSFQQGGAEAFF
DNA: TGTTCCAGCAGCTTCCAACAGGGGGGGGCTGAAGCTTTCTTT